These 16 T cell receptor beta chains were sequenced from one sample in a study of blood T cell repertoires in COVID-19. Sequencing was performed with immunoSEQ multiplex PCR; in TCRdb, only in-frame clones are kept and a portion is missing. The table records 35,000 to 45,000 clones, 60% to 85% of them present only once. Material: peripheral blood. All receptors come from a man between 65 and 80 years old with active or convalescent COVID-19.

In nucleotides, the CDR3 is TGTGCCAGCAGCTTATCAGGGGGCATGAAGACCCAGTACTTC. Its translation: CASSLSGGMKTQYF. This chain joins TRBV7-9 and TRBJ2-5, with 8 bases aligning to TRBD1. CDR1 and CDR2 from the germline V gene are SEHNR and FQNEAQ (reference sequence). This CDR3 is built from 14 residues. The V and J ends lost 2 bases and 6 bases, in that order; junction bases with no gene match: 5. The whole variable domain, remainder taken from reference TRBV7-9 and TRBJ2-5, is DTGVSQNPRHKITKRGQNVTFRCDPISEHNRLYWYRQTLGQGPEFLTYFQNEAQLEKSRLLSDRFSAERPKGSFSTLEIQRTEQGDSAMYLCASSLSGGMKTQYFGPGTRLLVL.

This clone was seen a single time. The chain has TRBV6-1 and TRBJ2-3, with TRBD2 matching over 8 bases. The CDR3 loop spans 15 amino acids. The germline V gene has CDR1 MNHNS and CDR2 SASEGT. V dropped 7 bases and J dropped 1; count of bases not matched to a gene: 7. CDR3 sequence (DNA): TGTGCCAGCACCTACGGGGGGGCGGGCACAGATACGCAGTATTTT. Its translation: CASTYGGAGTDTQYF.

This clone came up once. This chain connects TRBV30 to TRBJ2-1, with a tentative D call TRBD1 (5 bases). With 2 bases removed from V and 8 bases from J, the gap between germline ends came to 13 bases. Germline lookup yields CDR1 GTSNPN and CDR2 SVGIG (reference sequence). The CDR3 runs 13 residues. The CDR3 bases are TGTGCCTGGAGTCAGGGTAACGCCGATGAGCAGTTCTTC. Its protein product is CAWSQGNADEQFF.

The V call is TRBV28, the J call TRBJ1-2, with TRBD1 identical over 8 bases. CDR1 MDHEN and CDR2 SYDVKM come from the germline V gene. This CDR3 region has 13 residues. J gave up 5 bases and V 7 bases, and 6 bases lay outside the gene matches. CDR3 coding DNA: TGTGCCAGCAACCTCGGGACAGGTTATGGCTACACCTTC. Translation gives CASNLGTGYGYTF.

In this sample, this clone turned up a few times. The chain links TRBV20-1 to TRBJ2-2, with D possibly matching TRBD2 (5 bases). CDR3 length: 11 amino acids. Trimming removed 6 bases at V and 11 bases at J, with 13 bases between. Germline V lookup: CDR1 DFQATT, CDR2 SNEGSKA (reference sequence). The CDR3 protein is CSARGHGELFF. The CDR3 bases are TGCAGTGCCCGCGGGCACGGAGAGCTGTTTTTT.

This sequence joins TRBV6-2 or TRBV6-3 and TRBJ1-2; 8 bases match TRBD1. Germline CDR1 reads MNHEY; CDR2 reads SVGEGT. The CDR3 consists of 15 residues. Trimming removed 6 bases from V and 1 base from J; junction bases left unmatched: 7. DNA of the CDR3: TGTGCCAGCAGCCCAGGACAGGGACTTAACTATGGCTACACCTTC. Protein sequence: CASSPGQGLNYGYTF.

The V call is TRBV21-1, the J call TRBJ1-2. TRBV21-1 corresponds to a pseudogene. This CDR3 spans 18 amino acids. In DNA form, the CDR3 reads TGTGCCAGCAGCCAGGGACGGGAGACCCGGAGGGCACTCTATGGCTACACCTTC. This gives the protein CASSQGRETRRALYGYTF.

The gene calls are TRBV5-8 and TRBJ1-2; D not resolved. The germline V and J ends were trimmed by 1 base and 4 bases, with 8 bases remaining between them. From germline, CDR1 is SGHTS and CDR2 YDEGEE. The CDR3 covers 13 residues. This chain's CDR3 is CASSLPGSYGYTF. CDR3 DNA sequence: TGTGCCAGCAGCTTGCCGGGAAGCTATGGCTACACCTTC.

The V gene is TRBV3-1 (or the pseudogene TRBV3-2), the J gene TRBJ2-7; D is possibly TRBD1 (6 bases). From germline, CDR1 is LGHDT and CDR2 YNNKEL (reference sequence). This CDR3 is built from 14 residues. V lost 2 bases and J 2 bases, leaving 10 bases between the germline ends. CDR3 sequence reads: CASSQMTGPYEQYF. CDR3 sequence (DNA): TGTGCCAGCAGCCAAATGACAGGACCCTACGAGCAGTACTTC.

V gene TRBV15 combines with J gene TRBJ2-3, with TRBD1 identical over 9 bases. The germline gives CDR1 LNHNV, CDR2 YYDKDF (reference sequence). V was pared by 2 bases and J by 6 bases, with 9 bases of the junction left unmatched. This CDR3 is 16 amino acids long. DNA for the CDR3: TGTGCCACCAGCAGAACCGGGACAGGGCGTTTCGATACGCAGTATTTT. It codes for CATSRTGTGRFDTQYF.

This clone was detected only once. J is TRBJ2-5 and V is TRBV2; TRBD1 aligns across 10 bases. The V gene's germline CDR1 is SNHLY and CDR2 FYNNEI. The CDR3 contains 12 residues. With 8 bases clipped from V and 4 bases from J, the junction kept 1 base outside the gene matches. CDR3 in amino acids: CASRDRGETQYF. For the CDR3, the DNA is TGTGCCAGCCGGGACAGGGGAGAGACCCAGTACTTC.

J is TRBJ2-3 and V is TRBV6-1, with D unresolved. The CDR3 extends over 13 amino acids. The germline V and J ends were trimmed by 2 bases and 12 bases, with 15 bases remaining between them. Germline assignment: CDR1 MNHNS and CDR2 SASEGT. DNA for the CDR3: TGTGCCAGCAGTGAATTTGAGGAGAACTCACAGTATTTT. This sequence encodes CASSEFEENSQYF.

In its sample, this clone was seen once. The chain employs TRBV30 and TRBJ1-2; D is perhaps TRBD1 (5 bases). The CDR3 runs 12 residues. The germline V gene encodes CDR1 GTSNPN and CDR2 SVGIG (reference sequence). Trimming shortened V by 3 bases and J by 3 bases, and 8 bases separated the two germline ends. The CDR3 DNA sequence: TGTGCCTGGAGCGGGGGGGACTATGGCTACACCTTC. It yields the protein CAWSGGDYGYTF. The full variable domain, its missing parts supplied by reference TRBV30 and TRBJ1-2, is SQTIHQWPATLVQPVGSPLSLECTVEGTSNPNLYWYRQAAGRGLQLLFYSVGIGQISSEVPQNLSASRPQDRQFILSSKKLLLSDSGFYLCAWSGGDYGYTFGSGTRLTVV.

The chain combines TRBV5-1 with TRBJ1-2, with D perhaps matching TRBD1 (5 bases). The CDR3 contains 14 residues. Per the germline V gene, CDR1 is SGHRS and CDR2 is YFSETQ. The V end lost 4 bases, the J end lost 3 bases, and 13 bases lay between the germline ends. The DNA for the CDR3 is TGCGCCAGCAGCCAGTCCTCGGGGGACTATGGCTACACCTTC. Encoded protein: CASSQSSGDYGYTF.

This clone was seen only once. The rearrangement links TRBV5-4 to TRBJ1-4, with a tentative D call TRBD1 (5 bases). V was clipped by 4 bases and J by 5 bases, with 18 bases between them. The CDR3 length is 16 residues. CDR1 is SGHNT and CDR2 is YYREEE in the germline V gene (reference sequence). CDR3 nucleotides: TGTGCCAGCAGCCCAGAAACAGGTCATTCAAATGAAAAACTGTTTTTT. It yields the protein CASSPETGHSNEKLFF.

V and J are TRBV30 and TRBJ1-2; 10 bases agree with TRBD1. Germline CDR1 is GTSNPN and CDR2 is SVGIG (reference sequence). The CDR3 loop spans 15 amino acids. Losses at the gene ends were 3 bases for V and 8 bases for J; bases not matched to a gene: 12. The CDR3 sequence: CAWRRGTGASGGYTF. Here the CDR3 DNA reads TGTGCCTGGAGAAGAGGGACAGGGGCCTCGGGAGGCTACACCTTC. The full variable domain, its missing parts supplied by reference TRBV30 and TRBJ1-2, is SQTIHQWPATLVQPVGSPLSLECTVEGTSNPNLYWYRQAAGRGLQLLFYSVGIGQISSEVPQNLSASRPQDRQFILSSKKLLLSDSGFYLCAWRRGTGASGGYTFGSGTRLTVV.